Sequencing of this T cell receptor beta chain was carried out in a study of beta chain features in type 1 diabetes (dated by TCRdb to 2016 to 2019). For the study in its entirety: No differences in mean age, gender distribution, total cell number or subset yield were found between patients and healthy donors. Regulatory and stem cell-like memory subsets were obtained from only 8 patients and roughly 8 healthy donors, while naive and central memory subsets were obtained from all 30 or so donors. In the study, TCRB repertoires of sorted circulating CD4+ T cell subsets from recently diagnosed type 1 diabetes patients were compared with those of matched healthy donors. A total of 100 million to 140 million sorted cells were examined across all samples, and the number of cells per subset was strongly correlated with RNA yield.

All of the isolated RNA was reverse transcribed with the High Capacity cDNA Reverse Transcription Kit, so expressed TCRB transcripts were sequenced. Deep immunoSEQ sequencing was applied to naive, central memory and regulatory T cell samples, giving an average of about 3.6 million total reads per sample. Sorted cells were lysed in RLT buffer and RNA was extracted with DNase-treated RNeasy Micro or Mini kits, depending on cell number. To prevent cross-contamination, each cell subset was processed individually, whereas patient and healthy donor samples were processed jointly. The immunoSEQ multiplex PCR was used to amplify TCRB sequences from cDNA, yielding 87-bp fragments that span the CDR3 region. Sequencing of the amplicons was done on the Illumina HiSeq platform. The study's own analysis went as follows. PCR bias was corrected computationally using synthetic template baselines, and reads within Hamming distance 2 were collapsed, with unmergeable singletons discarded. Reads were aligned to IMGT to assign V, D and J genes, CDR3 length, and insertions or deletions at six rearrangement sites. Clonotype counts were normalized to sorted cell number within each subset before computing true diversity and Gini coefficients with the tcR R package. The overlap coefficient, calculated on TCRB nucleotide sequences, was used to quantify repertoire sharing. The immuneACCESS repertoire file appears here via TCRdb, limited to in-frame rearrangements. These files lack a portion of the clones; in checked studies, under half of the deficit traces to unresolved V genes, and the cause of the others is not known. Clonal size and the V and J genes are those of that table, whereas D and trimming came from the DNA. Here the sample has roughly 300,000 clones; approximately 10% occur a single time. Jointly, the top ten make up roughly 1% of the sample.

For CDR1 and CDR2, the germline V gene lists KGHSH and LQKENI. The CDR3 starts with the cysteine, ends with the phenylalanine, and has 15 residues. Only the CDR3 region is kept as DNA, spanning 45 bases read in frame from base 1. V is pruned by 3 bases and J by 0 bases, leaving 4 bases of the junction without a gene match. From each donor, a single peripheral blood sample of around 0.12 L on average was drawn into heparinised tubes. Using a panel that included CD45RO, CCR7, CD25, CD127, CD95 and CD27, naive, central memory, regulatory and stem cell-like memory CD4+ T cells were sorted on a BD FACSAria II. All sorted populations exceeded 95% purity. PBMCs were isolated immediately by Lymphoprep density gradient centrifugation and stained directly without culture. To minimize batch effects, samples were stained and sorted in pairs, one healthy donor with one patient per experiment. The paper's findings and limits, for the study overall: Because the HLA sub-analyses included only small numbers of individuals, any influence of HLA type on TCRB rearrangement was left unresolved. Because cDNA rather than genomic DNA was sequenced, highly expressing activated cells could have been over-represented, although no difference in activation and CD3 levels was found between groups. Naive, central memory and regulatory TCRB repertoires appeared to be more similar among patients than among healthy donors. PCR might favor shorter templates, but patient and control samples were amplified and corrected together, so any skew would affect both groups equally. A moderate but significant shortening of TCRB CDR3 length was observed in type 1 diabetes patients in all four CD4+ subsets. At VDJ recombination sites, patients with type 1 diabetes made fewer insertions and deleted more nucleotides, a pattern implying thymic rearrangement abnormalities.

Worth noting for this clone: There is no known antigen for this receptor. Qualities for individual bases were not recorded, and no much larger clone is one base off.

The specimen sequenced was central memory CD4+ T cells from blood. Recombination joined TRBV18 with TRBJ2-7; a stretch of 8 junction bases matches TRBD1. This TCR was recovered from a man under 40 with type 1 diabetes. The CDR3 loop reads CASSPSRGLSYEQYF. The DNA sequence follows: TGTGCCAGCTCACCGAGCAGGGGGCTCTCCTACGAGCAGTACTTC.